One and the same sample provided the 5 T cell receptor beta chains below, sequenced in a study of cytomegalovirus exposure and HLA in healthy donors. Primers: 60 Vbeta forward and 13 Jbeta reverse. Produced via immunoSEQ multiplex PCR; TCRdb's table is partial and in-frame only. Among over 150,000 clones listed, around four fifths were seen once. Sequenced material: PBMCs. The receptors were sampled from a woman aged 25 to 39 in good health and CMV-seropositive.

This clone was seen just once. V gene TRBV14 combines with J gene TRBJ1-2, with D possibly matching TRBD1 (6 bases). This CDR3 has 15 residues. Trimming removed 4 bases at V and 1 base at J, with 13 bases between. Germline CDR1 reads SGHDN; CDR2 reads FVKESK. DNA for the CDR3: TGTGCCAGCAGCCGAGAGGGACAAAATAACTATGGCTACACCTTC. Amino acid sequence: CASSREGQNNYGYTF.

V gene TRBV4-1 combines with J gene TRBJ1-2; maybe TRBD1 (5 bases). Trimming removed 1 base at V and 6 bases at J, with 12 bases between. This CDR3 region has 14 residues. CDR1 MGHRA and CDR2 YSYEKL come from the germline V gene. The CDR3 region has the DNA TGCGCCAGCAGCCAAGGGTTACAGGCTGATGGCTACACCTTC. It specifies CASSQGLQADGYTF.

The rearrangement uses TRBV9 and TRBJ2-5; 11 bases map to TRBD2. V trimming: 2 bases; J trimming: 3 bases; junction bases outside the gene matches: 12. CDR1 is SGDLS and CDR2 is YYNGEE in the germline V gene. The CDR3 totals 18 residues. The CDR3 DNA is TGTGCCAGCAGCGTCCCCTCCTTTAGCGGGAGGGCCAAAGAGACCCAGTACTTC. Protein product: CASSVPSFSGRAKETQYF. The full variable domain, in which reference TRBV9 and TRBJ2-5 provide the parts outside the CDR3, is DSGVTQTPKHLITATGQRVTLRCSPRSGDLSVYWYQQSLDQGLQFLIQYYNGEERAKGNILERFSAQQFPDLHSELNLSSLELGDSALYFCASSVPSFSGRAKETQYFGPGTRLLVL.

The V gene is TRBV28, the J gene TRBJ2-1; TRBD2 agrees at 15 bases. Per germline, CDR1 MDHEN and CDR2 SYDVKM. The CDR3 consists of 17 residues. V shed 1 base and J 4 bases; nucleotides not matched to a gene: 2. Here the CDR3 DNA reads TGTGCCAGCAGTTTATTGGGACTAGCGGGGGGATACAATGAGCAGTTCTTC. Translation gives CASSLLGLAGGYNEQFF.

The chain combines TRBV28 with TRBJ2-5; TRBD2 aligns across 9 bases. Matching the DNA end better, TRBJ2-7 makes the J call doubtful. Germline V lookup: CDR1 MDHEN, CDR2 SYDVKM. This CDR3 has 16 residues. The CDR3 DNA reads as TGTGCCAGCAGTGCCCCGCGGGAGGGGCGCCCCTACGAGCAGTACTTC. Amino acids: CASSAPREGRPYEQYF.